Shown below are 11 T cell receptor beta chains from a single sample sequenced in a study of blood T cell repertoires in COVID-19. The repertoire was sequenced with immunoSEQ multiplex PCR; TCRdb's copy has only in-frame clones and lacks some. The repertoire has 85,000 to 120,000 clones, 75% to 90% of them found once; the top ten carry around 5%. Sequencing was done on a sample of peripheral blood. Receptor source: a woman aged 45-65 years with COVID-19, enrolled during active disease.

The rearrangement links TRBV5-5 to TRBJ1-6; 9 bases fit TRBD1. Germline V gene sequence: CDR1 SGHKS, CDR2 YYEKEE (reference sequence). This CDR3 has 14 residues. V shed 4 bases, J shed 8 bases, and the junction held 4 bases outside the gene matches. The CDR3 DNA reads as TGTGCCAGCAGCCCGGGACAGGGTTATTCACCCCTCCACTTT. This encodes CASSPGQGYSPLHF.

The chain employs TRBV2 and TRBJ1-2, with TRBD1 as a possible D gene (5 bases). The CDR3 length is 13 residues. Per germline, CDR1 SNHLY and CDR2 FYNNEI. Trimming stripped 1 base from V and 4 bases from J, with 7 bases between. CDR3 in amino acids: CASSEVTGYGYTF. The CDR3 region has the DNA TGTGCCAGCAGTGAAGTAACAGGCTATGGCTACACCTTC.

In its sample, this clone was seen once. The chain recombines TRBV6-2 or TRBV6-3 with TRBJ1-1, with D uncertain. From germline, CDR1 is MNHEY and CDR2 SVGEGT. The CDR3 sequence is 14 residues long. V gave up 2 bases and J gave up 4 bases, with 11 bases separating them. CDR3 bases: TGTGCCAGCAGTTACGGAGCGGTGAGCACTGAAGCTTTCTTT. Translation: CASSYGAVSTEAFF.

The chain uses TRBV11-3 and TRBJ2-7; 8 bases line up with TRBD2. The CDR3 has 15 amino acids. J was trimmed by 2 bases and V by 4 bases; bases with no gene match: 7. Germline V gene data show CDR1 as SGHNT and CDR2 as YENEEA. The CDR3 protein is CASSSERGTAYEQYF. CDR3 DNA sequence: TGTGCCAGCAGCTCGGAGCGGGGGACGGCCTACGAGCAGTACTTC.

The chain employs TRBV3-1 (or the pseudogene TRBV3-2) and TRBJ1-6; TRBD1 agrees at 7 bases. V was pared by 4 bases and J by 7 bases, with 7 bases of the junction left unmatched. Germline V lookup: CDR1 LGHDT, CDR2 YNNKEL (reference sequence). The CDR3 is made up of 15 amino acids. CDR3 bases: TGTGCCAGCAGCCGAATCGACAGGGACAATTCACCCCTCCACTTT. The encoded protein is CASSRIDRDNSPLHF.

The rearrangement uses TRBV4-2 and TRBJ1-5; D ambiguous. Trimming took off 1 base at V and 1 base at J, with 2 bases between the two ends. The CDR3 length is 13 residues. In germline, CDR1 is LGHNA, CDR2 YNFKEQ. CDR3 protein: CASSQASNQPQHF. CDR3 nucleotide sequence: TGTGCCAGCAGCCAAGCGAGCAATCAGCCCCAGCATTTT.

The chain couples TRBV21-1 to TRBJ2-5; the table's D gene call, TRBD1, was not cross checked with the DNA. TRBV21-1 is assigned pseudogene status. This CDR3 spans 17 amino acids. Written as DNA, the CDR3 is TGTGCCAGCAGCAAAGCTTCCTACGGACAGGGATCTGAGACCCAGTACTTC. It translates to CASSKASYGQGSETQYF.

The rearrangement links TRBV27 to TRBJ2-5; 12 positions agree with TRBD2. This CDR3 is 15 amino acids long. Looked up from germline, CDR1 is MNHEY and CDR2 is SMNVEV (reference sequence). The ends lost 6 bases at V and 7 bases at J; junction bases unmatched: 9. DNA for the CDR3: TGTGCCAGCAGACCCGGACTAGCGGGGTCGGGGACCCAGTACTTC. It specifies CASRPGLAGSGTQYF.

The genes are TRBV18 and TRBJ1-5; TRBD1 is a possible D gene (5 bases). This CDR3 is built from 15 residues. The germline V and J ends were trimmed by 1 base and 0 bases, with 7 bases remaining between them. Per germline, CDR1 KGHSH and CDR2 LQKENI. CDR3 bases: TGTGCCAGCTCACCACGACAGAATAGCAATCAGCCCCAGCATTTT. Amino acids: CASSPRQNSNQPQHF.

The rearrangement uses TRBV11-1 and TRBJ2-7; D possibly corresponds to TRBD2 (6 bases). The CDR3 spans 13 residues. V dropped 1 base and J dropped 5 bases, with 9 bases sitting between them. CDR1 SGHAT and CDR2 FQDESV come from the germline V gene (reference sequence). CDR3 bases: TGTGCCAGCAGCTTAGGGAGGGACGACGAGCAGTACTTC. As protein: CASSLGRDDEQYF.

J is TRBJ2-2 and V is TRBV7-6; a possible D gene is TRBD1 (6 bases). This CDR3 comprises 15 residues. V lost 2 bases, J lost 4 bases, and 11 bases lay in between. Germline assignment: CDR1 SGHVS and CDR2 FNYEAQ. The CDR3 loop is CASSLQGSSTGELFF. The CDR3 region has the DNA TGTGCCAGCAGCTTACAGGGGTCTAGCACCGGGGAGCTGTTTTTT.